Listed here are 26 T cell receptor beta chains from one sample, sequenced in a study of shared clonotypes between healthy human individuals. Data came from immunoSEQ multiplex PCR; TCRdb stores just in-frame clones and leaves some out. This sample has roughly 1.4 million clones; about 98.5% occur once, and the top ten carry approximately 0.38%. Sequenced: naive CD4+ T cells sorted from blood. Subset denoted: CD45RA+ positively selected. The receptors shown here come from a man in his thirties or forties in good health.

This sequence joins TRBV5-1 and TRBJ2-6, with 9 bases aligning to TRBD1. V shed 1 base and J 1 base; nucleotides not matched to a gene: 6. Germline loops: CDR1 SGHRS, CDR2 YFSETQ. CDR3 length: 18 residues. The CDR3 loop is CASSLSGQGPSGANVLTF. In nucleotides, the CDR3 is TGCGCCAGCAGCTTGTCGGGACAGGGCCCATCTGGGGCCAACGTCCTGACTTTC.

This clone was found once. The V and J genes are TRBV19 and TRBJ2-5, with 10 bases aligning to TRBD2. V dropped 4 bases and J dropped 4; count of bases not matched to a gene: 3. This CDR3 spans 14 amino acids. CDR1 is LNHDA and CDR2 is SQIVND in the germline V gene (reference sequence). As DNA, the CDR3 is TGTGCCAGTAGTACGGTAGCGGGAGGAGAGACCCAGTACTTC. Its translation: CASSTVAGGETQYF.

This clone has a handful of counts. The chain carries TRBV5-1 and TRBJ2-2, with no clear D. In germline, CDR1 is SGHRS, CDR2 YFSETQ. V lost 0 bases and J lost 1, with 4 bases in between. The CDR3 loop spans 14 amino acids. DNA for the CDR3: TGCGCCAGCAGCTTGGCGGTGAACACCGGGGAGCTGTTTTTT. Encoded protein: CASSLAVNTGELFF.

Written as DNA, the CDR3 is TGTGCCAGCTCCCCGAGTTGGGGGTACAATGAGCAGTTCTTC. Protein product: CASSPSWGYNEQFF. V and J are TRBV18 and TRBJ2-1; D possibly matches TRBD1 or TRBD2 (5 bases each). Germline CDR1 reads KGHSH; CDR2 reads LQKENI. The V and J ends lost 6 bases and 4 bases respectively, with 13 bases between them. This CDR3 contains 14 residues.

This clone was recorded once. The CDR3 reads CASSGGNNQPQHF. In nucleotides, the CDR3 is TGTGCCAGCTCGGGTGGAAACAATCAGCCCCAGCATTTT. The rearrangement links TRBV18 to TRBJ1-5; D is unresolved. This CDR3 has 13 amino acids. V was shortened by 6 bases and J by 3 bases, with 9 bases between the two germline ends. Per germline, CDR1 KGHSH and CDR2 LQKENI.

This CDR3 is CASSLSSGAYNEQFF. CDR3 nucleotide sequence: TGTGCCAGCAGCTTGTCTAGCGGAGCCTACAATGAGCAGTTCTTC. V gene TRBV11-1 combines with J gene TRBJ2-1; 7 bases map to TRBD2. Per the germline V gene, CDR1 is SGHAT and CDR2 is FQDESV (reference sequence). J lost 2 bases, V lost 3 bases, and 4 bases had no gene match. This CDR3 has 15 amino acids.

DNA of the CDR3: TGTGCCAGCAGCCTTTTTCGACTAGGGGGAGAGACCCAGTACTTC. It translates to CASSLFRLGGETQYF. The genes are TRBV7-8 and TRBJ2-5; D assignment may be TRBD1 or TRBD2 (6 bases each). The length of the CDR3 is 15 residues. V lost 5 bases to trimming and J lost 4 bases, with 17 bases between them. Germline-derived CDR1 and CDR2 are SGHVS and FQNEAQ.

For this clone: This same CDR3 is encoded by further DNA sequences in the sample. This sequence joins TRBV18 and TRBJ2-1, with D maybe TRBD1 (6 bases). This CDR3 contains 14 residues. V was clipped by 2 bases and J by 4 bases, with 9 bases between them. The germline CDR1 and CDR2 sequences are KGHSH and LQKENI. CDR3 DNA sequence: TGTGCCAGCTCACCAGAGGACAGTTACAATGAGCAGTTCTTC. Translated: CASSPEDSYNEQFF.

This clone was recorded only once. The rearrangement joins TRBV19 to TRBJ1-5; D not resolved. Trimming pared 5 bases from V and 6 bases from J, leaving 20 bases between. The CDR3 contains 16 residues. Germline-derived CDR1 and CDR2 are LNHDA and SQIVND (reference sequence). CDR3 residues: CASSPVGKRVGQPQHF. CDR3 nucleotides: TGTGCCAGTAGTCCTGTGGGGAAAAGGGTCGGTCAGCCCCAGCATTTT.

The chain has TRBV7-9 and TRBJ2-1, with 9 nucleotides matching TRBD2. From germline, CDR1 is SEHNR and CDR2 FQNEAQ (reference sequence). The V gene end was trimmed by 2 bases and the J gene end by 6 bases; junction bases not matched to a gene: 5. CDR3 length: 15 amino acids. The CDR3 DNA reads as TGTGCCAGCAGCTTAAGGCGGACTAGCGCCAATGAGCAGTTCTTC. Its translation: CASSLRRTSANEQFF.

The genes are TRBV27 and TRBJ2-7; TRBD1 or TRBD2 may be the D gene (7 bases each). The CDR3 contains 15 residues. Germline V gives CDR1 MNHEY, CDR2 SMNVEV (reference sequence). Trimming removed 6 bases from V and 8 bases from J, with 23 bases in between. CDR3 in DNA: TGTGCCAGCAGCCCAAGACAGGGAGGAGCGGGGAAGCAGTACTTC. This encodes CASSPRQGGAGKQYF.

This clone was picked up one time. The genes are TRBV5-4 and TRBJ2-5; D is undetermined. The CDR3 totals 11 residues. Trimming cost V 4 bases and J 9 bases, with 10 bases left between them. Germline V gene data show CDR1 as SGHNT and CDR2 as YYREEE (reference sequence). The CDR3 reads CASSGEGPQYF. CDR3 bases: TGTGCCAGCAGCGGGGAAGGGCCCCAGTACTTC.

The chain combines TRBV9 with TRBJ2-7; D is unclear. Germline CDR1 SGDLS, CDR2 YYNGEE. The CDR3 is 15 residues long. V was pared by 0 bases and J by 0 bases, with 10 bases between. CDR3 residues: CASSVAAGFSYEQYF. The CDR3 nucleotides read TGTGCCAGCAGCGTAGCGGCAGGATTCTCCTACGAGCAGTACTTC.

This clone has only one observation. This sequence joins TRBV30 and TRBJ1-3; possibly TRBD1 for D (6 bases). V was shortened by 4 bases and J by 7 bases, with 11 bases between the two germline ends. Per germline, CDR1 GTSNPN and CDR2 SVGIG (reference sequence). This CDR3 comprises 12 residues. CDR3 amino acids: CAWNGGKNTIYF. CDR3 in DNA: TGTGCCTGGAACGGGGGCAAGAACACCATATATTTT.

Worth noting for this clone: Distinct nucleotide sequences in the sample also encode this CDR3. The chain links TRBV5-1 to TRBJ2-7; TRBD2 matches at 9 bases. Per germline, CDR1 SGHRS and CDR2 YFSETQ. Unmatched junction bases numbered 6, after V lost 5 bases and J lost 3 bases. The CDR3 runs to 14 residues. The CDR3 spells CASSPGTSLYEQYF. CDR3 nucleotide sequence: TGCGCCAGCAGTCCCGGGACTAGCCTCTACGAGCAGTACTTC.

The chain has TRBV6-6 and TRBJ2-7; no firm D call. CDR3 length: 11 residues. Trimming stripped 2 bases from V and 4 bases from J, with 3 bases between. Germline V lookup: CDR1 MNHNY, CDR2 SVGAGI (reference sequence). The CDR3 sequence is CASSYRYEQYF. DNA for the CDR3: TGTGCCAGCAGTTACAGGTACGAGCAGTACTTC.

The gene calls are TRBV4-1 and TRBJ1-1, with TRBD1 matching 9 bases. Losses at the gene ends were 3 bases for V and 1 base for J; bases not matched to a gene: 0. This CDR3 is built from 14 residues. Looked up from germline, CDR1 is MGHRA and CDR2 is YSYEKL. The CDR3 DNA reads as TGCGCCAGCAGCCAGACAGGGGGGAACACTGAAGCTTTCTTT. This translates into CASSQTGGNTEAFF.

The gene calls are TRBV5-4 and TRBJ2-7, with D possibly being TRBD1 (6 bases). The CDR3 runs to 14 residues. Per germline, CDR1 SGHNT and CDR2 YYREEE (reference sequence). The V gene lost 0 bases and the J gene lost 5 bases, with 12 bases spanning the gap. CDR3 coding DNA: TGTGCCAGCAGCTTGGCAGGGGTCGACCACGAGCAGTACTTC. Translation: CASSLAGVDHEQYF.

The chain carries TRBV19 and TRBJ2-6; 8 bases line up with TRBD1. This CDR3 has 18 amino acids. The germline V gene has CDR1 LNHDA and CDR2 SQIVND (reference sequence). V shed 4 bases, J shed 3 bases, and the junction held 11 bases outside the gene matches. CDR3: CASSRRDRSPIGANVLTF. CDR3 in DNA: TGTGCCAGTAGTAGGCGGGACAGGTCCCCTATTGGGGCCAACGTCCTGACTTTC.

The chain combines TRBV27 with TRBJ1-2; a weak D match, TRBD1 (6 bases). V was shortened by 5 bases and J by 4 bases, with 23 bases between the two germline ends. This CDR3 has 17 amino acids. Germline values: CDR1 MNHEY, CDR2 SMNVEV (reference sequence). CDR3 in DNA: TGTGCCAGCAGTCCCACCGGGACAAGGATTCTCGCCTATGGCTACACCTTC. Translation: CASSPTGTRILAYGYTF.

V is TRBV21-1 and J is TRBJ2-6; the table's D gene call, TRBD1, was not cross checked with the DNA. TRBV21-1 is assigned pseudogene status. The CDR3 runs to 18 residues. The CDR3 DNA reads TGTGCCAGCAGCAAGTCGACAGGGGGCGCATTTGGGGCCAACGTCCTGACTTTC. It yields the protein CASSKSTGGAFGANVLTF.

The rearrangement uses TRBV7-2 and TRBJ1-4; 11 positions match TRBD1. The germline CDR1 and CDR2 sequences are SGHTA and FQGNSA. This CDR3 comprises 14 residues. The V gene end was trimmed by 7 bases and the J gene end by 8 bases; junction bases not matched to a gene: 6. CDR3 amino acids: CASTLDRGQEKLFF. CDR3 nucleotides: TGTGCCAGCACCTTGGACAGGGGGCAGGAAAAACTGTTTTTT.

The chain couples TRBV7-9 to TRBJ2-3; the D is unclear. CDR1 and CDR2 (germline): SEHNR, FQNEAQ (reference sequence). This CDR3 is built from 14 residues. V gave up 0 bases and J gave up 2 bases, with 6 bases separating them. The CDR3 sequence is CASSLATYTDTQYF. CDR3 nucleotides: TGTGCCAGCAGCTTAGCGACCTACACAGATACGCAGTATTTT.

For this clone: In the same sample, other DNA sequences code for this CDR3. This sequence joins TRBV28 and TRBJ2-7; D is unclear. V dropped 6 bases and J dropped 6 bases, with 9 bases sitting between them. The germline gives CDR1 MDHEN, CDR2 SYDVKM. The CDR3 covers 11 residues. The chain's CDR3 is CASSLPGEQYF. The CDR3, as DNA: TGTGCCAGCAGCCTACCGGGCGAGCAGTACTTC.

The gene calls are TRBV6-1 and TRBJ1-1, with D unclear. Trimming took 4 bases from V and 10 from J, leaving 16 bases between them. This CDR3 is built from 13 residues. Germline loops: CDR1 MNHNS, CDR2 SASEGT. The CDR3 DNA reads as TGTGCCAGCAGTGTGGTGACTGGAGAAAGAGCTTTCTTT. It translates to CASSVVTGERAFF.

The chain uses TRBV6-1 and TRBJ1-4, with TRBD1 as a possible D gene (5 bases). Germline values: CDR1 MNHNS, CDR2 SASEGT. V was shortened by 4 bases and J by 5 bases, with 11 bases between the two germline ends. The CDR3 is 14 amino acids. The CDR3 loop reads CASSGRGGNEKLFF. The CDR3 DNA follows: TGTGCCAGCAGTGGTAGGGGAGGAAATGAAAAACTGTTTTTT.